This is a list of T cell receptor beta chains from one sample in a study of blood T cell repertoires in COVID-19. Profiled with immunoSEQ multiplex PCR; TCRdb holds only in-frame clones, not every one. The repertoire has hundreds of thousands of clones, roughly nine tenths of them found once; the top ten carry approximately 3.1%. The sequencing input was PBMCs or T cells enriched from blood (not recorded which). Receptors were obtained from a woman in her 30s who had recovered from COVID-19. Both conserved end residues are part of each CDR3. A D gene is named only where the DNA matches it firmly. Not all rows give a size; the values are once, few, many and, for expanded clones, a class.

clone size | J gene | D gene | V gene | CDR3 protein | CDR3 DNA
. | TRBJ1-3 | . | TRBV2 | CASSVSSGAGNTIYF | TGTGCCAGCAGTGTGTCGTCAGGGGCTGGAAACACCATATATTTT
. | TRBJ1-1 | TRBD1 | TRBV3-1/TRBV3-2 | CASSQGQGEAFF | TGTGCCAGCAGCCAGGGACAGGGGGAAGCTTTCTTT
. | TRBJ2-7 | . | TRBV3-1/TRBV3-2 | CASSPHSYEQYF | TGTGCCAGCAGCCCACACTCCTACGAGCAGTACTTC
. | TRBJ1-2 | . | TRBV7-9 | CASSLEGIWTLGYTF | TGTGCCAGCAGCTTAGAAGGGATCTGGACTTTGGGCTACACCTTC
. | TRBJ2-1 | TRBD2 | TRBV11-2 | CASSLQREVYNEQFF | TGTGCCAGCAGCTTACAGCGGGAGGTATACAATGAGCAGTTCTTC
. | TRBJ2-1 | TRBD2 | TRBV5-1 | CASSLGPAGESEQFF | TGCGCCAGCAGCTTGGGGCCAGCGGGAGAGAGTGAGCAGTTCTTC
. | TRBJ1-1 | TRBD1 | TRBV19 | CASTPGQGGTEAFF | TGTGCCAGTACTCCGGGACAGGGAGGCACTGAAGCTTTCTTT
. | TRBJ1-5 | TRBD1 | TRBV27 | CASSLGQGVLQPQHF | TGTGCCAGCAGCCTGGGACAGGGGGTTTTGCAGCCCCAGCATTTT
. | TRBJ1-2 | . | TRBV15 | CATSKSSAETYGYTF | TGTGCCACCAGCAAGTCCTCAGCGGAGACATATGGCTACACCTTC
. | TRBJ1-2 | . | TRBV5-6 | CASSYIQEDYGYTF | TGTGCCAGCAGCTATATCCAGGAAGACTATGGCTACACCTTC
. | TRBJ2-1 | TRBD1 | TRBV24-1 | CATSDLPLQGDIRYNEQFF | TGTGCCACCAGTGATTTGCCCTTACAGGGGGACATCCGCTACAATGAGCAGTTCTTC
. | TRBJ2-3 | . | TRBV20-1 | CSARGLDTQYF | TGCAGTGCTAGAGGTCTCGATACGCAGTATTTT
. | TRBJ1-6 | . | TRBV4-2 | CASSQDLGGNSPLHF | TGTGCCAGCAGCCAAGATTTGGGGGGAAATTCACCCCTCCACTTT
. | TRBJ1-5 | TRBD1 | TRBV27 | CASSRQGKNQPQHF | TGTGCCAGCAGCCGACAGGGTAAAAATCAGCCCCAGCATTTT
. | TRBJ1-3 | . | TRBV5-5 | CASKMTGHGNTIYF | TGTGCCAGCAAGATGACAGGCCATGGGAACACCATATATTTT
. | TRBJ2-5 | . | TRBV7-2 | CASSLGGQLETQYF | TGTGCCAGCAGCTTAGGGGGGCAGCTGGAGACCCAGTACTTC
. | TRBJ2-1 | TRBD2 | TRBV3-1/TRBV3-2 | CASSGLAGGLSYNEQFF | TGTGCCAGCAGCGGACTAGCGGGGGGCCTCTCCTACAATGAGCAGTTCTTC
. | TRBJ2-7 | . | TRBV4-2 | CASSQDKAPNYEQYF | TGTGCCAGCAGCCAAGATAAAGCGCCCAACTACGAGCAGTACTTC
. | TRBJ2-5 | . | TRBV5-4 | CASSPGATGLQETQYF | TGTGCCAGCAGCCCGGGGGCGACAGGGCTCCAAGAGACCCAGTACTTC
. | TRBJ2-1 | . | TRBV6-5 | CASSYSNSGEQFF | TGTGCCAGCAGTTACTCGAATAGCGGCGAGCAGTTCTTC
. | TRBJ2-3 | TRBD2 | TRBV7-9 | CASTRRGTSGGSTDTQYF | TGTGCCAGCACCCGCCGGGGGACTAGCGGAGGGAGCACAGATACGCAGTATTTT
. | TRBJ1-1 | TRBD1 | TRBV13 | CASSPGTGGRMNTEAFF | TGTGCCAGCAGCCCAGGGACAGGGGGAAGGATGAACACTGAAGCTTTCTTT
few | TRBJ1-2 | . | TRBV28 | CASSSTPGRGNPYGYTF | TGTGCCAGCAGTTCCACCCCAGGCAGGGGCAACCCTTATGGCTACACCTTC
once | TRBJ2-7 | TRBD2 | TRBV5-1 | CASSRDGTSRYEQYF | TGCGCCAGCAGCCGGGACGGGACTAGCAGGTACGAGCAGTACTTC
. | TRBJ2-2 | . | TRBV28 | CASSLYRVNTGELFF | TGTGCCAGCAGTTTATACAGGGTGAACACCGGGGAGCTGTTTTTT
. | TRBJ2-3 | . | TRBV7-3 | CASSLIGSRTDTQYF | TGTGCCAGCAGCTTAATTGGGTCTAGAACAGATACGCAGTATTTT
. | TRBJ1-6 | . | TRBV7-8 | CASSPRVGQWVPLHF | TGTGCCAGCAGCCCCAGGGTGGGCCAGTGGGTTCCCCTCCACTTT
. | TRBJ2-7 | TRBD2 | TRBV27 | CASSLGTAGTYEQYF | TGTGCCAGCAGTTTAGGTACAGCGGGGACCTACGAGCAGTACTTC
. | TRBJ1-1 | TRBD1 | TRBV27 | CASSSTLRDRGYNTEAFF | TGTGCCAGCAGTTCCACCCTCCGGGACAGGGGTTACAACACTGAAGCTTTCTTT
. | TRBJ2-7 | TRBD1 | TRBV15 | CATSSRQGNYEQYF | TGTGCCACCAGCAGCCGACAGGGCAACTACGAGCAGTACTTC
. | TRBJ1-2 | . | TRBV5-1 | CASSLREDYGYTF | TGCGCCAGCAGCTTGCGGGAAGACTATGGCTACACCTTC
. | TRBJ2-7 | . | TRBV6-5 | CASSHGGGGEYEQYF | TGTGCCAGCAGTCATGGGGGCGGGGGAGAGTACGAGCAGTACTTC
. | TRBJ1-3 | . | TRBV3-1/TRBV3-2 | CASSQSEAGTIYF | TGTGCCAGCAGCCAATCCGAGGCGGGCACCATATATTTT
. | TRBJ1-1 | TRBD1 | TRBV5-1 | CASSPRTGPGTEAFF | TGCGCCAGCAGCCCGAGGACAGGGCCGGGGACTGAAGCTTTCTTT
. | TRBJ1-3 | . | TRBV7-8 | CASRATGFSGNTIYF | TGTGCCAGCAGGGCTACAGGGTTCTCTGGAAACACCATATATTTT
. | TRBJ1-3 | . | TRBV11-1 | CASSFTGISGNTIYF | TGTGCCAGCAGCTTTACGGGGATCTCTGGAAACACCATATATTTT
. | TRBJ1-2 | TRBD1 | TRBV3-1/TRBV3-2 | CASSNHGTEYGYTF | TGTGCCAGCAGCAACCACGGGACAGAGTATGGCTACACCTTC
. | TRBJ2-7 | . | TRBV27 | CASSLLSVDSVREQYF | TGTGCCAGCAGTTTATTGAGCGTGGACAGCGTACGCGAGCAGTACTTC
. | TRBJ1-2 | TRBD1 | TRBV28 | CASRLTGVNGYTF | TGTGCCAGCAGGCTCACAGGGGTCAACGGCTACACCTTC
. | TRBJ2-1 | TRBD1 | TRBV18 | CASSPWDSTYNEQFF | TGTGCCAGCTCACCTTGGGACAGCACCTACAATGAGCAGTTCTTC
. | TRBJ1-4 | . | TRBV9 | CASSPGGAQGGEKLFF | TGTGCCAGCAGCCCGGGGGGGGCCCAGGGCGGTGAAAAACTGTTTTTT
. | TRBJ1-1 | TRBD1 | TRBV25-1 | CASSRQGAISGAFF | TGTGCCAGCAGTAGACAGGGGGCTATTTCAGGGGCTTTCTTT
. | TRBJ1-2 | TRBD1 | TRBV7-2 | CASNLDRDYGYTF | TGTGCCAGCAACCTAGACAGGGACTATGGCTACACCTTC
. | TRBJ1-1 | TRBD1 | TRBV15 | CATSRDRANTEAFF | TGTGCCACCAGCAGGGACAGGGCTAACACTGAAGCTTTCTTT
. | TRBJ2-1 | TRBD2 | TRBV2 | CAGSGTTYNEQFF | TGTGCCGGGTCCGGGACTACCTACAATGAGCAGTTCTTC
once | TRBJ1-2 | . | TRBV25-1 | CASSVPGDVYGYTF | TGTGCCAGCAGTGTTCCAGGGGATGTCTATGGCTACACCTTC